These 22 T cell receptor beta chains share one sample of origin, sequenced in a study of T cells in Graves' hyperthyroidism and ophthalmopathy. RNA transcripts served as the template for amplifying TCR beta CDR3 regions. The study used the HTBI primer set for a first-round RT-PCR of the TCR CDR3. Via MiXCR, TCRdb re-called the multiplex PCR reads, giving one row per CDR3 protein. The sample includes about 480,000 distinct CDR3 sequences, about 20% of them seen just once. The sequenced sample consisted of blood. The receptors derive from a woman in her seventies with Graves' ophthalmopathy.

The count of this clonotype is one. The chain links TRBV5-4 to TRBJ2-7; 10 nucleotides agree with TRBD2. V dropped 3 bases and J dropped 3; count of bases not matched to a gene: 6. The germline gives CDR1 SGHNT, CDR2 YYREEE (reference sequence). The CDR3 has 15 residues. CDR3 amino acids: CASSSGLADNYEQYF. Written as DNA, the CDR3 is TGTGCCAGCAGCTCCGGACTAGCGGATAACTACGAGCAGTACTTC.

This clonotype was found a few times. The CDR3 spells CASSQVGGKPGMFSYEQFF. CDR3 coding DNA: TGTGCCAGCAGCCAAGTGGGGGGGAAACCAGGGATGTTCTCCTATGAGCAGTTCTTC. The chain couples TRBV3-1 to TRBJ2-1, with 7 bases matching TRBD2. Germline V lookup: CDR1 LGHDT, CDR2 YNNKEL (reference sequence). CDR3 length equals 19 residues. Losses at the gene ends were 1 base for V and 8 bases for J; bases not matched to a gene: 20.

The chain is built from TRBV11-2 and TRBJ1-1; a weak D match, TRBD1 (6 bases). Trimming left V 5 bases short and J 3 bases short, with 16 bases between. CDR1 is SGHAT, CDR2 FQNNGV, per germline. CDR3 length equals 15 residues. CDR3 in amino acids: CASSPARTGYTEAFF. CDR3 DNA sequence: TGTGCCAGCAGCCCGGCCCGCACAGGGTACACTGAAGCTTTCTTT.

This clonotype was seen only once. Germline is not matched at one junction end, which may reflect a read error. The chain employs TRBV20-1 and TRBJ1-6, with a possible D match to TRBD1 (6 bases). Germline V gene sequence: CDR1 DFQATT, CDR2 SNEGSKA (reference sequence). This CDR3 comprises 18 residues. The CDR3 DNA is TGCAGTGCCAGAGGGTCCGCAGGGGTAAATCCCCACCGGGCACCCCTCCACTTT. It yields the protein CSARGSAGVNPHRAPLHF.

V and J are TRBV27 and TRBJ1-1, with 7 nucleotides matching TRBD1. Germline V CDR1 and CDR2: MNHEY, SMNVEV (reference sequence). CDR3 length: 14 residues. V lost 4 bases and J lost 3; bases outside the gene matches: 5. CDR3 amino acids: CASSWSRGDTEAFF. For the CDR3, the DNA is TGTGCCAGCAGTTGGAGCAGGGGGGACACTGAAGCTTTCTTT.

This clonotype was recorded at least ten times. The genes are TRBV5-1 and TRBJ1-2; 8 nucleotides line up with TRBD1. CDR3 length equals 15 residues. Trimming at V came to 5 bases and at J to 4 bases, leaving 10 bases not matched to a gene. The germline V gene has CDR1 SGHRS and CDR2 YFSETQ. DNA of the CDR3: TGCGCCAGCAGGCCGGGACAGGCTGATAGCTATGGCTACACCTTC. The encoded protein is CASRPGQADSYGYTF.

The chain employs TRBV12-3 or TRBV12-4 and TRBJ2-7; 14 bases align to TRBD2. The CDR3 has 17 residues. Trimming at V came to 5 bases and at J to 2 bases, leaving 8 bases not matched to a gene. CDR3: CASSEYGTSGRPYEQYF. The DNA of the CDR3 is TGTGCCAGCAGTGAATACGGGACTAGCGGGAGACCCTACGAGCAGTACTTC.

V gene TRBV12-3 or TRBV12-4 combines with J gene TRBJ2-1; 7 bases align to TRBD1. CDR3 size: 13 residues. J gave up 8 bases and V 4 bases, and 5 bases lay outside the gene matches. CDR3 DNA: TGTGCCAGCAGTTGGGACAGTAGGGATGAGCAGTTCTTC. This translates into CASSWDSRDEQFF.

This clonotype was observed many times. The genes are TRBV28 and TRBJ2-5; D possibly matches TRBD1 or TRBD2 (5 bases each). V lost 5 bases and J 0 bases, leaving 13 bases between the germline ends. The CDR3 sequence is 15 residues long. CDR1 is MDHEN and CDR2 is SYDVKM in the germline V gene. The CDR3 DNA is TGTGCCAGCAGTGCCCTCGGGGCCGACCAAGAGACCCAGTACTTC. It encodes CASSALGADQETQYF.

The rearrangement joins TRBV6-1 to TRBJ2-1, with TRBD2 identical over 10 bases. This CDR3 region has 14 residues. CDR1 is MNHNS and CDR2 is SASEGT in the germline V gene. The ends lost 5 bases at V and 6 bases at J; junction bases unmatched: 4. The CDR3: CASSRAGGSNEQFF. The DNA for the CDR3 is TGTGCCAGCAGTCGAGCGGGAGGGAGCAATGAGCAGTTCTTC.

In its sample, this clonotype was seen a few times. The gene calls are TRBV20-1 and TRBJ2-2, with D possibly TRBD2 on 6 matching bases. The CDR3 contains 14 residues. Germline CDR1 DFQATT, CDR2 SNEGSKA (reference sequence). Trimming left V 5 bases short and J 1 base short, with 11 bases between. CDR3 loop: CSAPQGGNTGELFF. Written as DNA, the CDR3 is TGCAGTGCTCCCCAGGGAGGGAACACCGGGGAGCTGTTTTTT.

As regards this clonotype: Given a much more abundant clone one base away, this may be a read error. V gene TRBV5-6 combines with J gene TRBJ2-2; 7 bases agree with TRBD2. This CDR3 spans 15 amino acids. V lost 2 bases, J lost 0 bases, and 1 base stayed unmatched. Germline V gives CDR1 SGHDT, CDR2 YYEEEE. Here the CDR3 DNA reads TGTGCCAGCAGCTTCGGACTAGCGAACACCGGGGAGCTGTTTTTT. Amino acids: CASSFGLANTGELFF.

This clonotype occurred a few times. This sequence joins TRBV24-1 and TRBJ2-1, with 9 bases lining up with TRBD2. The CDR3 spans 15 residues. With 6 bases clipped from V and 9 bases from J, the junction kept 11 bases outside the gene matches. Germline-derived CDR1 and CDR2 are KGHDR and SFDVKD. This CDR3 is CATSRSSGKDGEQFF. In DNA form, the CDR3 reads TGTGCCACCAGTCGGTCTAGCGGGAAGGATGGTGAGCAGTTCTTC.

This chain uses TRBV5-1 with TRBJ2-1; 9 nucleotides match TRBD2. The germline V gene encodes CDR1 SGHRS and CDR2 YFSETQ. Trimming at V came to 7 bases and at J to 4 bases, leaving 6 bases not matched to a gene. The CDR3 sequence is 14 residues long. In DNA, the CDR3 is TGCGCCAGCTCTAGCGGGGTGGTATACAATGAGCAGTTCTTC. Translating gives CASSSGVVYNEQFF.

The sample holds many counts of this clonotype. J is TRBJ2-7 and V is TRBV6-1; D is tentatively TRBD1 or TRBD2 (5 bases each). This CDR3 region has 15 residues. Per germline, CDR1 MNHNS and CDR2 SASEGT. Trimming removed 5 bases at V and 2 bases at J, with 16 bases between. The CDR3 DNA sequence: TGTGCCAGCAGTTTATCCGGGACCCTTCCCTACGAGCAGTACTTC. It encodes CASSLSGTLPYEQYF.

This clonotype was picked up many times. The rearrangement uses TRBV7-2 and TRBJ2-2, with TRBD2 as a possible D gene (6 bases). V was pared by 3 bases and J by 8 bases, with 13 bases between. The CDR3 extends over 14 amino acids. CDR1 and CDR2 (germline): SGHTA, FQGNSA. The CDR3 nucleotides are TGTGCCAGCAGCTTCCGCGGAGGGGCAGGGGAGCTGTTTTTT. It translates to CASSFRGGAGELFF.

This clonotype was counted between two and nine times. V and J are TRBV19 and TRBJ1-2, with TRBD1 matching 7 bases. The J segment lost 6 bases and the V segment lost 6 bases, leaving 16 bases of the junction unmatched. This CDR3 comprises 16 residues. Germline CDR1 reads LNHDA; CDR2 reads SQIVND (reference sequence). Here the CDR3 DNA reads TGTGCCAGTAGCGATCCTAGGGGGCGCGGACGGGATGGCTACACCTTC. It encodes CASSDPRGRGRDGYTF.

This clonotype came up many times. The V call is TRBV28, the J call TRBJ1-1, with unresolved D. Germline V gene data show CDR1 as MDHEN and CDR2 as SYDVKM. The CDR3 has 13 residues. V dropped 6 bases and J dropped 0 bases, with 8 bases sitting between them. The CDR3, as DNA: TGTGCCAGCAGCTCGACCATGAACACTGAAGCTTTCTTT. Its protein is CASSSTMNTEAFF.

Comment on this clonotype: Sequence at one end of the junction differs from germline and may be a read error. V gene TRBV27 combines with J gene TRBJ1-5; 7 bases agree with TRBD1. Germline V gene lookup returns CDR1 MNHEY and CDR2 SMNVEV (reference sequence). The CDR3 is 14 amino acids. The chain's CDR3 is CASSSQGVSQPRHF. DNA of the CDR3: TGTGCCAGCAGTTCCCAGGGGGTTAGTCAGCCCCGGCATTTT.

Only a few counts were recorded for this clonotype. The V call is TRBV5-4, the J call TRBJ1-2; D perhaps matches TRBD1 (6 bases). CDR1 SGHNT and CDR2 YYREEE come from the germline V gene (reference sequence). V was clipped by 5 bases and J by 0 bases, with 14 bases between them. CDR3 length: 15 residues. This chain's CDR3 is CASRVDQGSNYGYTF. CDR3 DNA sequence: TGTGCCAGCAGAGTAGATCAGGGGTCTAACTATGGCTACACCTTC.

The chain combines TRBV18 with TRBJ2-3; 9 positions agree with TRBD2. The germline gives CDR1 KGHSH, CDR2 LQKENI. This CDR3 contains 15 residues. Losses at the gene ends were 3 bases for V and 5 bases for J; bases not matched to a gene: 6. The CDR3 DNA is TGTGCCAGCTCACCCCCTAGCGGGACCCGAGATACGCAGTATTTT. Translating gives CASSPPSGTRDTQYF.

This clonotype was observed a few times. The genes are TRBV5-1 and TRBJ2-7; no firm D call. V was trimmed by 4 bases and J by 5 bases, leaving 7 bases between them. Germline loops: CDR1 SGHRS, CDR2 YFSETQ. The CDR3 contains 11 residues. The CDR3 protein is CASSQRNEQYF. In DNA, the CDR3 is TGCGCCAGCAGCCAAAGGAACGAGCAGTACTTC. Based on the CDR3 plus reference TRBV5-1 and TRBJ2-7, the full variable domain is KAGVTQTPRYLIKTRGQQVTLSCSPISGHRSVSWYQQTPGQGLQFLFEYFSETQRNKGNFPGRFSGRQFSNSRSEMNVSTLELGDSALYLCASSQRNEQYFGPGTRLTVT.